One sample yielded the 30 T cell receptor beta chains listed below, sequenced in a study of T cell responses to AZD1222 COVID-19 vaccine. The repertoire was sequenced with immunoSEQ multiplex PCR; TCRdb's copy has only in-frame clones and lacks some. The table shows 200,000 to 300,000 clones, with 80% to 95% occurring only once. The sample consisted of peripheral blood, taken on day 0 of AZD1222 vaccination. The receptors were gathered from an adult in good health.

The chain has TRBV7-9 and TRBJ1-6, with D unclear. The CDR3 is 14 residues long. Trimming removed 2 bases at V and 10 bases at J, with 12 bases between. Germline CDR1 reads SEHNR; CDR2 reads FQNEAQ (reference sequence). CDR3 in amino acids: CASSLTGKNSPLHF. The CDR3 DNA reads TGTGCCAGCAGCTTAACTGGGAAGAACTCACCCCTCCACTTT.

The chain couples TRBV5-6 to TRBJ2-2; no definite D call. V lost 4 bases, J lost 5 bases, and 9 bases lay in between. In germline, CDR1 is SGHDT, CDR2 YYEEEE. CDR3 size: 13 residues. The CDR3 region has the DNA TGTGCCAGCAGCCTAGACCGTACCGGGGAGCTGTTTTTT. It yields the protein CASSLDRTGELFF.

The CDR3 DNA sequence: TGTGCCAGCAGCCTACCAACGACAGATACGCAGTATTTT. Its protein is CASSLPTTDTQYF. The chain couples TRBV5-4 to TRBJ2-3; D ambiguous. V dropped 4 bases and J dropped 3 bases, with 9 bases sitting between them. The CDR3 consists of 13 residues. Per germline, CDR1 SGHNT and CDR2 YYREEE (reference sequence).

The DNA for the CDR3 is TGCGCCAGCAGCTTGCAACAGATTTACAATGAGCAGTTCTTC. Its translation: CASSLQQIYNEQFF. The rearrangement joins TRBV5-1 to TRBJ2-1; D not resolved. The germline V and J ends were trimmed by 1 base and 4 bases, with 9 bases remaining between them. CDR1 and CDR2 from the germline V gene are SGHRS and YFSETQ. The CDR3 loop spans 14 amino acids.

The chain carries TRBV3-1 (or the pseudogene TRBV3-2) and TRBJ2-1, with TRBD1 as a possible D gene (5 bases). This CDR3 is 13 amino acids long. Per germline, CDR1 LGHDT and CDR2 YNNKEL (reference sequence). Trimming took off 3 bases at V and 6 bases at J, with 9 bases between the two ends. CDR3 sequence: CASSQSGFNEQFF. Here the CDR3 DNA reads TGTGCCAGCAGCCAGTCAGGGTTCAATGAGCAGTTCTTC.

This CDR3 is CASSGLDRGGNYGYTF. CDR3 coding DNA: TGTGCCAGCAGTGGACTTGACAGGGGAGGCAACTATGGCTACACCTTC. The chain recombines TRBV2 with TRBJ1-2; TRBD1 matches at 8 bases. Germline-derived CDR1 and CDR2 are SNHLY and FYNNEI. J lost 2 bases, V lost 4 bases, and 9 bases had no gene match. The CDR3 is 16 amino acids.

The gene calls are TRBV7-9 and TRBJ2-1, with 7 bases lining up with TRBD2. This CDR3 is built from 16 residues. Germline lookup yields CDR1 SEHNR and CDR2 FQNEAQ (reference sequence). V shed 6 bases and J 0 bases; nucleotides not matched to a gene: 8. CDR3 sequence (DNA): TGTGCCAGCAGTTCCCTAGCGGCCAGCTCCTACAATGAGCAGTTCTTC. This gives the protein CASSSLAASSYNEQFF.

This chain links TRBV4-2 with TRBJ1-2, with TRBD1 matching 7 bases. V shed 1 base and J 5 bases; nucleotides not matched to a gene: 10. This CDR3 region has 16 residues. CDR1 and CDR2 (germline): LGHNA, YNFKEQ. CDR3 in amino acids: CASSQVAGQKTYGYTF. The DNA of the CDR3 is TGTGCCAGCAGCCAAGTGGCGGGACAGAAGACTTATGGCTACACCTTC.

The chain carries TRBV19 and TRBJ2-7, with 7 bases fitting TRBD1. The V segment lost 1 base and the J segment 0 bases; nucleotides outside the gene matches: 6. Germline CDR1 LNHDA, CDR2 SQIVND (reference sequence). The CDR3 consists of 16 residues. CDR3 DNA: TGTGCCAGTAGTATAGGGACAGGTTCTAGCTCCTACGAGCAGTACTTC. Its translation is CASSIGTGSSSYEQYF. Variable domain in full (rest from reference TRBV19 and TRBJ2-7): DGGITQSPKYLFRKEGQNVTLSCEQNLNHDAMYWYRQDPGQGLRLIYYSQIVNDFQKGDIAEGYSVSREKKESFPLTVTSAQKNPTAFYLCASSIGTGSSSYEQYFGPGTRLTVT.

J is TRBJ1-5 and V is TRBV15; unclear D gene. The CDR3 sequence is 12 residues long. Germline V gene lookup returns CDR1 LNHNV and CDR2 YYDKDF (reference sequence). V was shortened by 1 base and J by 5 bases, with 3 bases between the two germline ends. The CDR3 region is CATSRGDQPQHF. The DNA of the CDR3 is TGTGCCACCAGCAGAGGGGATCAGCCCCAGCATTTT.

The chain links TRBV28 to TRBJ1-1; 8 bases are a match to TRBD1. The V gene end was trimmed by 6 bases and the J gene end by 0 bases; junction bases not matched to a gene: 6. The germline V gene encodes CDR1 MDHEN and CDR2 SYDVKM. This CDR3 region has 15 residues. DNA for the CDR3: TGTGCCAGCAGCCCCGGGACAGGACTGAACACTGAAGCTTTCTTT. Encoded protein: CASSPGTGLNTEAFF. The full variable domain, with the rest looked up from reference TRBV28 and TRBJ1-1, is DVKVTQSSRYLVKRTGEKVFLECVQDMDHENMFWYRQDPGLGLRLIYFSYDVKMKEKGDIPEGYSVSREKKERFSLILESASTNQTSMYLCASSPGTGLNTEAFFGQGTRLTVV.

V is TRBV2 and J is TRBJ2-1; 11 bases map to TRBD1. V shed 6 bases and J 9 bases; nucleotides not matched to a gene: 4. The CDR3 has 13 amino acids. Germline CDR1 reads SNHLY; CDR2 reads FYNNEI. CDR3 loop: CASRDRGPVEQFF. CDR3 DNA sequence: TGTGCCAGCAGGGACAGGGGGCCGGTTGAGCAGTTCTTC.

V usage is TRBV28 and J usage is TRBJ2-3; no firm D call. The V gene lost 2 bases and the J gene lost 0 bases, with 12 bases spanning the gap. This CDR3 region has 16 residues. Germline assignment: CDR1 MDHEN and CDR2 SYDVKM. Here the CDR3 DNA reads TGTGCCAGCAGTTTAGCTTCTATCTCTAGCACAGATACGCAGTATTTT. It codes for CASSLASISSTDTQYF.

The rearrangement links TRBV5-1 to TRBJ1-2; TRBD1 is a possible D gene (5 bases). Germline lookup yields CDR1 SGHRS and CDR2 YFSETQ. The CDR3 has 15 residues. Between the trimmed V and J ends, which lost 0 bases and 3 bases, there was a span of 12 bases. The CDR3: CASSLASGNDYGYTF. CDR3 in DNA: TGCGCCAGCAGCTTGGCCTCAGGGAACGACTATGGCTACACCTTC.

V usage is TRBV14 and J usage is TRBJ1-4, with 9 nucleotides matching TRBD1. CDR1 SGHDN and CDR2 FVKESK come from the germline V gene. The V gene end was trimmed by 4 bases and the J gene end by 5 bases; junction bases not matched to a gene: 5. The CDR3 is 15 amino acids. The CDR3 sequence is CASSLHRGLNEKLFF. DNA of the CDR3: TGTGCCAGCAGCCTACACAGGGGGCTGAATGAAAAACTGTTTTTT.

This chain uses TRBV19 with TRBJ2-6, with a possible D match to TRBD1 (6 bases). V dropped 4 bases and J dropped 3 bases, with 16 bases sitting between them. CDR3 size: 17 residues. Germline V lookup: CDR1 LNHDA, CDR2 SQIVND (reference sequence). CDR3 region: CASSRGRGNGGANVLTF. The DNA for the CDR3 is TGTGCCAGTAGTAGGGGCAGGGGAAATGGTGGGGCCAACGTCCTGACTTTC.

The rearrangement links TRBV7-8 to TRBJ2-5, with no clear D. The CDR3 contains 14 residues. Trimming removed 1 base from V and 1 base from J, with 7 bases in between. CDR1 SGHVS and CDR2 FQNEAQ come from the germline V gene. The CDR3 DNA is TGTGCCAGCAGCTTAGTGGCAGTCCAAGAGACCCAGTACTTC. Translation: CASSLVAVQETQYF. Drawing the rest from reference TRBV7-8 and TRBJ2-5, the complete variable domain is GAGVSQSPRYKVAKRGQDVALRCDPISGHVSLFWYQQALGQGPEFLTYFQNEAQLDKSGLPSDRFFAERPEGSVSTLKIQRTQQEDSAVYLCASSLVAVQETQYFGPGTRLLVL.

V usage is TRBV4-2 and J usage is TRBJ2-7, with 7 bases identical to TRBD2. The junction had 9 bases not matched to a gene; V was cut back by 0 bases and J by 4 bases. CDR3 length: 16 residues. CDR1 is LGHNA, CDR2 YNFKEQ, per germline. CDR3 nucleotide sequence: TGTGCCAGCAGCCAAGATCGGGCGGGAGTATCGTACGAGCAGTACTTC. It translates to CASSQDRAGVSYEQYF.

The CDR3 bases are TGTGCCTGGAGTGTGTCAGCGGGAGCAACGACCCAGTACTTC. Its protein is CAWSVSAGATTQYF. The chain employs TRBV30 and TRBJ2-5; TRBD2 matches at 8 bases. The trim removed 0 bases at V and 7 bases at J, leaving 7 bases unmatched. This CDR3 is 14 amino acids long. Germline V gene data show CDR1 as GTSNPN and CDR2 as SVGIG (reference sequence). Full variable domain (rest looked up from reference TRBV30 and TRBJ2-5): SQTIHQWPATLVQPVGSPLSLECTVEGTSNPNLYWYRQAAGRGLQLLFYSVGIGQISSEVPQNLSASRPQDRQFILSSKKLLLSDSGFYLCAWSVSAGATTQYFGPGTRLLVL.

The chain uses TRBV10-3 and TRBJ2-7; 10 nucleotides agree with TRBD2. Trimming at V came to 8 bases and at J to 2 bases, leaving 3 bases not matched to a gene. CDR1 is ENHRY, CDR2 SYGVKD, per germline. The CDR3 contains 13 residues. CDR3 coding DNA: TGTGCCATCGGACTAGCGGAAACCTACGAGCAGTACTTC. Translation gives CAIGLAETYEQYF.

This clone is a singleton in its sample. V usage is TRBV14 and J usage is TRBJ2-6, with D hard to call. V was cut by 4 bases and J by 4 bases, with 5 bases left in between. Per germline, CDR1 SGHDN and CDR2 FVKESK. The CDR3 is 13 amino acids. The chain's CDR3 is CASSRSGANVLTF. CDR3 nucleotides: TGTGCCAGCAGCCGGTCGGGGGCCAACGTCCTGACTTTC.

The chain recombines TRBV24-1 with TRBJ1-3, with D uncertain. The CDR3 sequence is 11 residues long. Per the germline V gene, CDR1 is KGHDR and CDR2 is SFDVKD. Between the trimmed V and J ends, which lost 12 bases and 4 bases, there was a span of 9 bases. This CDR3 is CAPGWGNTIYF. The CDR3 bases are TGTGCCCCTGGGTGGGGAAACACCATATATTTT.

The chain links TRBV2 to TRBJ2-1, with 11 bases fitting TRBD1. Per the germline V gene, CDR1 is SNHLY and CDR2 is FYNNEI. The V segment lost 5 bases and the J segment 16 bases; nucleotides outside the gene matches: 4. The CDR3 runs 11 residues. The CDR3 region has the DNA TGTGCCAGCAGTACCGGGACAGGGGGATTCTTC. Translation: CASSTGTGGFF.

Here the CDR3 DNA reads TGTGCCAGTAAGGGGCCGCCGGGAAGGGGGAACACTGAAGCTTTCTTT. Translating gives CASKGPPGRGNTEAFF. The chain carries TRBV19 and TRBJ1-1; tentatively, D is TRBD1 (5 bases). This CDR3 has 16 amino acids. The V gene's germline CDR1 is LNHDA and CDR2 SQIVND (reference sequence). V lost 7 bases and J 1 base, leaving 19 bases between the germline ends.

This chain links TRBV19 with TRBJ1-5; D might be TRBD1 (6 bases). The V end was cut by 3 bases, the J end by 6 bases, with 15 bases between. CDR1 is LNHDA and CDR2 is SQIVND in the germline V gene (reference sequence). The CDR3 consists of 15 residues. CDR3 DNA: TGTGCCAGTAGTATGGAAGGGGGGGTCGGTCAGCCCCAGCATTTT. It translates to CASSMEGGVGQPQHF.

The chain joins TRBV24-1 to TRBJ1-2, with a weak D call TRBD1 (5 bases). Looked up from germline, CDR1 is KGHDR and CDR2 is SFDVKD. This CDR3 contains 15 residues. Deletions cut 4 bases from V and 4 bases from J, with 15 bases between. The CDR3 sequence is CATSDAGTPGYGYTF. The CDR3 DNA reads TGTGCCACCAGTGACGCCGGGACTCCTGGCTATGGCTACACCTTC.

The rearrangement links TRBV7-2 to TRBJ2-7; D is uncertain. Trimming took 5 bases from V and 2 from J, leaving 10 bases between them. Germline lookup yields CDR1 SGHTA and CDR2 FQGNSA. This CDR3 has 13 residues. The CDR3 sequence: CASSPSPAYEQYF. The CDR3 coding sequence is TGTGCCAGCAGCCCCTCCCCGGCCTACGAGCAGTACTTC. Together with reference TRBV7-2 and TRBJ2-7, the CDR3 gives the full variable domain: GAGVSQSPSNKVTEKGKDVELRCDPISGHTALYWYRQSLGQGLEFLIYFQGNSAPDKSGLPSDRFSAERTGGSVSTLTIQRTQQEDSAVYLCASSPSPAYEQYFGPGTRLTVT.

This clone was counted a few times. The J gene is TRBJ2-7, the V gene TRBV27, with 9 bases matching TRBD1. Germline CDR1 MNHEY, CDR2 SMNVEV (reference sequence). The V gene end was trimmed by 0 bases and the J gene end by 2 bases; junction bases not matched to a gene: 2. The CDR3 has 15 amino acids. The CDR3 protein is CASSLSYRGPYEQYF. The CDR3 DNA sequence: TGTGCCAGCAGTTTATCGTACAGGGGGCCCTACGAGCAGTACTTC.

The chain couples TRBV4-2 to TRBJ1-5; the D gene is possibly TRBD1 (6 bases). The CDR3 consists of 17 residues. Trimming took 0 bases from V and 11 from J, leaving 23 bases between them. The germline gives CDR1 LGHNA, CDR2 YNFKEQ. CDR3 loop: CASSQDPDSLVTAAQHF. CDR3 coding DNA: TGTGCCAGCAGCCAAGATCCGGACAGCCTAGTTACGGCAGCCCAGCATTTT.

The chain employs TRBV2 and TRBJ1-5; a possible D gene is TRBD1 (5 bases). V was trimmed by 1 base and J by 0 bases, leaving 7 bases between them. The CDR3 covers 15 residues. Germline CDR1 and CDR2: SNHLY and FYNNEI. Here the CDR3 DNA reads TGTGCCAGCAGTGAAGGGACACTTAGCAATCAGCCCCAGCATTTT. Translated: CASSEGTLSNQPQHF.